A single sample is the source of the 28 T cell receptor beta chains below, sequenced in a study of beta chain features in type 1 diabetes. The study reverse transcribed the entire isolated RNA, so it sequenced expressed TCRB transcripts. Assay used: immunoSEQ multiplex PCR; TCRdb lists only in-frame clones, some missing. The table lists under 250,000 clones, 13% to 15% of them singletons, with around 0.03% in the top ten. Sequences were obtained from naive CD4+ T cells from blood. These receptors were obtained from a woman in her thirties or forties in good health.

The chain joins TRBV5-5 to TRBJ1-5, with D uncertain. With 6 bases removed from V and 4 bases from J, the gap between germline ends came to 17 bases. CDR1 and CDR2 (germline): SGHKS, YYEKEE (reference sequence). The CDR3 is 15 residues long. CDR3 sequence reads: CASTDLGIGNQPQHF. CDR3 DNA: TGTGCCAGCACCGACTTAGGAATCGGAAATCAGCCCCAGCATTTT.

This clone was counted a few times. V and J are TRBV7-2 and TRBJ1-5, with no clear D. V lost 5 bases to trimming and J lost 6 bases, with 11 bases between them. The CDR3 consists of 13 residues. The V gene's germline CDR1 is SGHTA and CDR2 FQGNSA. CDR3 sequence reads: CASSAHLGQPQHF. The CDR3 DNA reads TGTGCCAGCAGCGCCCACCTAGGTCAGCCCCAGCATTTT.

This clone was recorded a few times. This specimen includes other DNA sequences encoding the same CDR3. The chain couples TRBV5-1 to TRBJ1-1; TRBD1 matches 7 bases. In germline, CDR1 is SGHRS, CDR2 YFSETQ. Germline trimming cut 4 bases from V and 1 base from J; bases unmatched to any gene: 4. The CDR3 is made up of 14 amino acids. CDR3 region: CASSAGTANTEAFF. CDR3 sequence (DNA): TGCGCCAGCAGCGCGGGGACAGCGAACACTGAAGCTTTCTTT.

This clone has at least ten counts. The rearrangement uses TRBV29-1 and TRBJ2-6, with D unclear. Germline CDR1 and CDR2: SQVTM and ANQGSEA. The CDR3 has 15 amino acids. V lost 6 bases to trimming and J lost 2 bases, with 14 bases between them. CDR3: CSVPGNLAGANVLTF. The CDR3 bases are TGCAGCGTCCCCGGTAATCTGGCTGGGGCCAACGTCCTGACTTTC.

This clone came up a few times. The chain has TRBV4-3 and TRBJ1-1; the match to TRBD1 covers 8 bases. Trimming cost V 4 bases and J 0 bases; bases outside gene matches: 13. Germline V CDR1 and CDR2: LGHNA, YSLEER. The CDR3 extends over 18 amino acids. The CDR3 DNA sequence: TGCGCCAGCAGCCGGGGTCGAGGACAGGGAGACATGAACACTGAAGCTTTCTTT. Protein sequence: CASSRGRGQGDMNTEAFF.

The DNA of the CDR3 is TGCAGCGTACGGGACAGGAGCTCCTACGAGCAGTACTTC. This sequence encodes CSVRDRSSYEQYF. The chain has TRBV29-1 and TRBJ2-7; 8 nucleotides line up with TRBD1. This CDR3 has 13 residues. Germline values: CDR1 SQVTM, CDR2 ANQGSEA. Trimming cost V 6 bases and J 0 bases; bases outside gene matches: 4.

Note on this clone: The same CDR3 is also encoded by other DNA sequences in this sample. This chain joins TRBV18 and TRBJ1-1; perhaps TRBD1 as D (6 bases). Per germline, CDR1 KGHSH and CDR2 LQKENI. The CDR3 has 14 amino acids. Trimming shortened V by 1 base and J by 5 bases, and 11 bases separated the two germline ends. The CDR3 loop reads CASSPRGGGTEAFF. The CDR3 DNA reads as TGTGCCAGCTCACCACGAGGGGGGGGGACTGAAGCTTTCTTT.

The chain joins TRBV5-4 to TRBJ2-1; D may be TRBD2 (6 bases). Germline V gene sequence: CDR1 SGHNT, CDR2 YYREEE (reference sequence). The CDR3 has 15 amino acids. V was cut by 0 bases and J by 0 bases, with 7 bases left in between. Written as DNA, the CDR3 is TGTGCCAGCAGCTTGGCCGGGAGCTCCTACAATGAGCAGTTCTTC. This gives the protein CASSLAGSSYNEQFF.

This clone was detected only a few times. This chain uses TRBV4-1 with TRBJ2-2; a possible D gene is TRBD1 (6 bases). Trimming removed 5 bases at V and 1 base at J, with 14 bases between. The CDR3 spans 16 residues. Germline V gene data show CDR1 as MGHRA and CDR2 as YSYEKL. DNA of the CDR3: TGCGCCAGCAGCTTACGACAGGAAGGGAACACCGGGGAGCTGTTTTTT. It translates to CASSLRQEGNTGELFF.

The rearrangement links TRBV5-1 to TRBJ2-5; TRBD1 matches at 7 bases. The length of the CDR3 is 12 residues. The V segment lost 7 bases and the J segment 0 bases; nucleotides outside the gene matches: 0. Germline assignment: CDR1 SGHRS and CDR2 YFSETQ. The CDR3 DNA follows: TGCGCCAGCGGACAGGACCAAGAGACCCAGTACTTC. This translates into CASGQDQETQYF.

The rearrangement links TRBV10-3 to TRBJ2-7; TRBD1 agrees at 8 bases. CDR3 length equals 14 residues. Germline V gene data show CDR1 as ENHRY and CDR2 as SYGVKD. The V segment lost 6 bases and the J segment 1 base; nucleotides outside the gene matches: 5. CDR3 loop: CAISGQGRSYEQYF. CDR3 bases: TGTGCCATCAGCGGACAGGGAAGGTCCTACGAGCAGTACTTC.

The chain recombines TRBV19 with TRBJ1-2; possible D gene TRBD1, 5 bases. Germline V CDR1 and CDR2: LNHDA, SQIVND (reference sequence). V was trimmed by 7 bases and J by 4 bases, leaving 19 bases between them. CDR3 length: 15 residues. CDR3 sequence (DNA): TGTGCCAGTACTCCCGCGGGCGGGGGTGGCTATGGCTACACCTTC. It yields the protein CASTPAGGGGYGYTF.

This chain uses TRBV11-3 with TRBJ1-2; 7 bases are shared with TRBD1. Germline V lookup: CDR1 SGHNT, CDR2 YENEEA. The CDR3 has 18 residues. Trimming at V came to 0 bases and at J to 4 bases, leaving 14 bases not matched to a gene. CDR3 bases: TGTGCCAGCAGCTTAGATCCTAGGGGGGACAGAAATTCCTATGGCTACACCTTC. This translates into CASSLDPRGDRNSYGYTF.

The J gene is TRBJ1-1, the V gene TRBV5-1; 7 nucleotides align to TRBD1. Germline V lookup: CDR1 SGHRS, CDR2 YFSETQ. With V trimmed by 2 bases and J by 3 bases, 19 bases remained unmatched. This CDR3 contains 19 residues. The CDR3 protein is CASSFSHPRQGPWDTEAFF. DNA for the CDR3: TGCGCCAGCAGCTTCTCACACCCCCGACAGGGACCTTGGGACACTGAAGCTTTCTTT.

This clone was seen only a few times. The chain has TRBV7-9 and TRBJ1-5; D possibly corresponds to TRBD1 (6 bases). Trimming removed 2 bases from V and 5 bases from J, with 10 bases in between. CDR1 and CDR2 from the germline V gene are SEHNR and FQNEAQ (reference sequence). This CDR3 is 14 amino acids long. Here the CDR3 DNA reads TGTGCCAGCAGCTTAAGGACAGTGGATCAGCCCCAGCATTTT. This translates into CASSLRTVDQPQHF.

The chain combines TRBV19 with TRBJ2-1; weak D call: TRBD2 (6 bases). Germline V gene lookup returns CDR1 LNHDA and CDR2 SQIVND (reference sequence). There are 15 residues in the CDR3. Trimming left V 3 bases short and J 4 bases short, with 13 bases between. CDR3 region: CASSMDYVLYNEQFF. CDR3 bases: TGTGCCAGTAGTATGGACTACGTGCTTTACAATGAGCAGTTCTTC.

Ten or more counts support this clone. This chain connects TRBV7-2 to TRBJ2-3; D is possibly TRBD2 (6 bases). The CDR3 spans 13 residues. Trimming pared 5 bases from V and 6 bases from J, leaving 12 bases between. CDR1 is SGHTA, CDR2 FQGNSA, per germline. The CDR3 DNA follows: TGTGCCAGCAGCGGGCGGAGGGCCGATACGCAGTATTTT. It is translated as CASSGRRADTQYF.

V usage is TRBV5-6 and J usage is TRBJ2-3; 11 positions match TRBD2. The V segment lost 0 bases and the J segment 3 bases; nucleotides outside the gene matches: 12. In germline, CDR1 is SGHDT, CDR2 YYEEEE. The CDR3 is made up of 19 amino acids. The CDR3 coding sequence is TGTGCCAGCAGCTTGGCCCGGCTAGCGGGGGGCCCAGAGACAGATACGCAGTATTTT. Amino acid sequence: CASSLARLAGGPETDTQYF.

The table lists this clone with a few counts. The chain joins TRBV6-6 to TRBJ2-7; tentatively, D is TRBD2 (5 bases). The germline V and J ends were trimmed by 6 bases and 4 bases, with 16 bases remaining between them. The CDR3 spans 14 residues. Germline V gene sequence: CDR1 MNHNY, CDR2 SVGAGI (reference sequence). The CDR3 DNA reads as TGTGCCAGCAGCAGACCCAATAGCGAGTACGAGCAGTACTTC. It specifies CASSRPNSEYEQYF.

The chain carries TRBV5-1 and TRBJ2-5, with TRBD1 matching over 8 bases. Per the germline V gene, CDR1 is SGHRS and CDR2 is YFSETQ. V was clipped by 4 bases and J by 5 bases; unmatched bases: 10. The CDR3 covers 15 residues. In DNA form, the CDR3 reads TGCGCCAGCAGCGGAACAGGGGGATTCCAGGAGACCCAGTACTTC. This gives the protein CASSGTGGFQETQYF.

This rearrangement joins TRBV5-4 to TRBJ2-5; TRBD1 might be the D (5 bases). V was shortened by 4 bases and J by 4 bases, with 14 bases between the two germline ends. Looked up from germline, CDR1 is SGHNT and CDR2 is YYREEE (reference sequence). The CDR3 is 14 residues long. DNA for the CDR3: TGTGCCAGCAGCCGTCGCCAGGGCGGAGAGACCCAGTACTTC. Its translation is CASSRRQGGETQYF.

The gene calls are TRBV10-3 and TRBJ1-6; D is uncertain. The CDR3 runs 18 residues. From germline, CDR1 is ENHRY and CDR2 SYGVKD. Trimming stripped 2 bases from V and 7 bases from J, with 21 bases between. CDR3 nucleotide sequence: TGTGCCATCAGTGAGGGTCTGGGGAGGGAATTACAAAATTCACCCCTCCACTTT. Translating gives CAISEGLGRELQNSPLHF.

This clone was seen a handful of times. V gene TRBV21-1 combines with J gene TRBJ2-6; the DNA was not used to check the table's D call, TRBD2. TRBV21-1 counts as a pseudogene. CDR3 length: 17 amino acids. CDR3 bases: TGTGCCAGCAGCCAAAGAGGTAGTCCCGCGCGCGCCAACGTCCTGACTTTC. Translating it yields CASSQRGSPARANVLTF.

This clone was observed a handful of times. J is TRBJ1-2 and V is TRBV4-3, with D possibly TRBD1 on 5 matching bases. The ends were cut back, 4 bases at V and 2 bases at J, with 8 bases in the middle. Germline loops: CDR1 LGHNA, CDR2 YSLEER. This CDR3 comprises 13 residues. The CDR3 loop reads CASSRAGNYGYTF. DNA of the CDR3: TGCGCCAGCAGCCGCGCAGGGAACTATGGCTACACCTTC.

CDR3 DNA: TGTGCCAGCAGCTTAGACGCAGGGCGAGAGACCCAGTACTTC. Its protein is CASSLDAGRETQYF. The V and J genes are TRBV11-2 and TRBJ2-5, with D possibly matching TRBD1 (5 bases). CDR1 and CDR2 from the germline V gene are SGHAT and FQNNGV. The CDR3 loop spans 14 amino acids. Trimming shortened V by 0 bases and J by 4 bases, and 9 bases separated the two germline ends.

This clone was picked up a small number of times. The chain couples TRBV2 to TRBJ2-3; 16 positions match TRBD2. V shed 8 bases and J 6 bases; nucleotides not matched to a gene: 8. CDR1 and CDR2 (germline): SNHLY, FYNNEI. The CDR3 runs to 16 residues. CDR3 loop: CASLPGTSGGADTQYF. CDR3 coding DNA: TGTGCCAGCCTGCCTGGGACTAGCGGGGGGGCTGATACGCAGTATTTT.

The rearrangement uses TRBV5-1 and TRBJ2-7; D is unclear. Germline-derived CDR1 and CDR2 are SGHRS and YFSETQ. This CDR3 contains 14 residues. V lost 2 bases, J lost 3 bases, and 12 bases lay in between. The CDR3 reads CASSFEESDYEQYF. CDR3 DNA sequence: TGCGCCAGCAGCTTTGAGGAGTCAGACTACGAGCAGTACTTC.

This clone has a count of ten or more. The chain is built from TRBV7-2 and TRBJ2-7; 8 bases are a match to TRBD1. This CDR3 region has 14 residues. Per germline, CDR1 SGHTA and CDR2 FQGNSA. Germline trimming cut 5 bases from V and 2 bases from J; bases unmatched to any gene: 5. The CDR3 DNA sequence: TGTGCCAGCAGCGAACGGACAGGGACCTACGAGCAGTACTTC. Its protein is CASSERTGTYEQYF.